Presented here are 25 T cell receptor beta chains from one specimen sequenced in a study of cytomegalovirus exposure and HLA in healthy donors. Vbeta (60) and Jbeta (13) primers were used in the PCR. Here immunoSEQ multiplex PCR was the method, and the copy in TCRdb shows in-frame clones only, minus some. Of a few hundred thousand clones in the sample, 65% to 80% were seen once. What was sequenced was PBMCs. The receptors derive from a girl aged 2 to 9 in good health and CMV-seronegative.

The chain couples TRBV6-5 to TRBJ2-7; D perhaps matches TRBD1 (7 bases). This CDR3 region has 14 residues. Per the germline V gene, CDR1 is MNHEY and CDR2 is SVGAGI. Trimming removed 7 bases from V and 2 bases from J, with 15 bases in between. CDR3 loop: CASTKGGTAYEQYF. As DNA, the CDR3 is TGTGCCAGCACCAAAGGCGGGACAGCCTACGAGCAGTACTTC.

CDR3 sequence (DNA): TGTGCCAGTAGTATAAAGACAGGAGCTAACTATGGCTACACCTTC. It encodes CASSIKTGANYGYTF. The chain employs TRBV19 and TRBJ1-2; the D gene is possibly TRBD1 (6 bases). Per germline, CDR1 LNHDA and CDR2 SQIVND (reference sequence). Trimming shortened V by 2 bases and J by 0 bases, and 10 bases separated the two germline ends. The CDR3 extends over 15 amino acids. Supplemented by reference TRBV19 and TRBJ1-2, the full variable domain reads DGGITQSPKYLFRKEGQNVTLSCEQNLNHDAMYWYRQDPGQGLRLIYYSQIVNDFQKGDIAEGYSVSREKKESFPLTVTSAQKNPTAFYLCASSIKTGANYGYTFGSGTRLTVV.

V gene TRBV15 combines with J gene TRBJ2-3; perhaps TRBD2 as D (6 bases). The CDR3 is 17 amino acids. Trimming took 0 bases from V and 2 from J, leaving 15 bases between them. Germline V gene data show CDR1 as LNHNV and CDR2 as YYDKDF (reference sequence). The chain's CDR3 is CATSREDQRAVTDTQYF. DNA for the CDR3: TGTGCCACCAGCAGAGAGGACCAGCGGGCCGTCACAGATACGCAGTATTTT.

The chain has TRBV2 and TRBJ1-1; 9 bases align to TRBD1. V gave up 4 bases and J gave up 1 base; unmatched junction bases: 4. The CDR3 consists of 15 residues. Germline V gene sequence: CDR1 SNHLY, CDR2 FYNNEI. The CDR3 DNA follows: TGTGCCAGCAGTGCACCGGGACAGGGGAACACTGAAGCTTTCTTT. Its translation: CASSAPGQGNTEAFF.

The rearrangement joins TRBV28 to TRBJ2-7; 7 positions agree with TRBD1. The germline CDR1 and CDR2 sequences are MDHEN and SYDVKM. The CDR3 consists of 13 residues. V shed 7 bases and J 5 bases; nucleotides not matched to a gene: 8. For the CDR3, the DNA is TGTGCCAGCACCCCACGCACAGGGGACGAGCAGTACTTC. As protein: CASTPRTGDEQYF.

The CDR3 DNA is TGTGCCAGTAGTATAGATAGGACAGGTCCCAATCAGCCCCAGCATTTT. Protein: CASSIDRTGPNQPQHF. The rearrangement uses TRBV19 and TRBJ1-5; 7 positions match TRBD1. The CDR3 loop spans 16 amino acids. Germline CDR1 and CDR2: LNHDA and SQIVND (reference sequence). Losses at the gene ends were 0 bases for V and 3 bases for J; bases not matched to a gene: 5.

The chain employs TRBV5-6 and TRBJ2-2, with a tentative D call TRBD1 (5 bases). Germline lookup yields CDR1 SGHDT and CDR2 YYEEEE. The CDR3 runs 16 residues. V was pared by 4 bases and J by 2 bases, with 15 bases between. The CDR3 DNA follows: TGTGCCAGCAGCCCAACGCAGCAGGGAAACACCGGGGAGCTGTTTTTT. Its protein is CASSPTQQGNTGELFF.

CDR3 sequence: CARRTGDTEAFF. The CDR3 DNA follows: TGTGCCAGAAGAACAGGGGACACTGAAGCTTTCTTT. V gene TRBV2 combines with J gene TRBJ1-1; 7 positions agree with TRBD1. The CDR3 length is 12 residues. The V segment lost 9 bases and the J segment 3 bases; nucleotides outside the gene matches: 4. Germline V gives CDR1 SNHLY, CDR2 FYNNEI.

The chain carries TRBV9 and TRBJ2-3, with 8 positions matching TRBD1. This CDR3 spans 15 amino acids. V lost 4 bases to trimming and J lost 3 bases; unmatched junction nucleotides: 7. Germline-derived CDR1 and CDR2 are SGDLS and YYNGEE. In DNA form, the CDR3 reads TGTGCCAGCAGCCACAGGGACAGGATTACAGATACGCAGTATTTT. It translates to CASSHRDRITDTQYF. Using reference TRBV9 and TRBJ2-3 for the parts outside the CDR3, the full variable domain is DSGVTQTPKHLITATGQRVTLRCSPRSGDLSVYWYQQSLDQGLQFLIQYYNGEERAKGNILERFSAQQFPDLHSELNLSSLELGDSALYFCASSHRDRITDTQYFGPGTRLTVL.

The gene calls are TRBV19 and TRBJ1-1; D is unclear. This CDR3 is 12 amino acids long. Trimming removed 3 bases at V and 7 bases at J, with 9 bases between. Germline V gene lookup returns CDR1 LNHDA and CDR2 SQIVND (reference sequence). CDR3 in amino acids: CASSMAGLEAFF. CDR3 in DNA: TGTGCCAGTAGTATGGCGGGTCTTGAAGCTTTCTTT.

The chain combines TRBV12-5 with TRBJ1-2; the match to TRBD1 covers 9 bases. CDR1 and CDR2 (germline): LGHNT, FRNRAP. The CDR3 length is 16 residues. J was trimmed by 7 bases and V by 5 bases; bases with no gene match: 14. DNA of the CDR3: TGTGCTAGTGGTCCCCCTCCCCAGACAGGGGGAGGTGGCTACACCTTC. Protein product: CASGPPPQTGGGGYTF.

The CDR3 DNA sequence: TGCGCCAGCAGTCTGGAGGGGACTAGCGGGTACAATGAGCAGTTCTTC. It yields the protein CASSLEGTSGYNEQFF. V is TRBV5-1 and J is TRBJ2-1, with 12 bases that match TRBD2. The CDR3 length is 16 residues. Germline values: CDR1 SGHRS, CDR2 YFSETQ. With V trimmed by 5 bases and J by 4 bases, 7 bases remained unmatched.

The chain recombines TRBV6-1 with TRBJ2-2; 10 bases map to TRBD1. Germline-derived CDR1 and CDR2 are MNHNS and SASEGT. The CDR3 is 13 amino acids. V gave up 11 bases and J gave up 1 base; unmatched junction bases: 1. For the CDR3, the DNA is TGTGCCGGGGACAGGGGGAACACCGGGGAGCTGTTTTTT. It encodes CAGDRGNTGELFF.

The chain uses TRBV5-6 and TRBJ2-2, with TRBD1 identical over 7 bases. The junction had 5 bases not matched to a gene; V was cut back by 4 bases and J by 2 bases. The germline V gene has CDR1 SGHDT and CDR2 YYEEEE. This CDR3 comprises 15 residues. CDR3 in amino acids: CASSTTGSNTGELFF. The CDR3 nucleotides read TGTGCCAGCAGCACGACAGGGAGTAACACCGGGGAGCTGTTTTTT.

CDR3 bases: TGCGCCAGCAGCCAAGGCCCAGGGGGGACCTACGAGCAGTACTTC. Amino acid sequence: CASSQGPGGTYEQYF. The chain links TRBV4-1 to TRBJ2-7; possibly TRBD1 for D (7 bases). This CDR3 is built from 15 residues. Germline V gives CDR1 MGHRA, CDR2 YSYEKL. Trimming left V 1 base short and J 2 bases short, with 12 bases between.

The rearrangement uses TRBV5-4 and TRBJ2-5; 10 bases agree with TRBD2. Trimming cost V 0 bases and J 3 bases; bases outside gene matches: 8. The V gene's germline CDR1 is SGHNT and CDR2 YYREEE (reference sequence). The CDR3 loop spans 17 amino acids. The CDR3 loop reads CASSLVSGRVGEETQYF. CDR3 coding DNA: TGTGCCAGCAGCTTGGTGAGCGGGAGGGTCGGTGAAGAGACCCAGTACTTC.

V is TRBV29-1 and J is TRBJ1-2, with 8 bases fitting TRBD1. Germline V lookup: CDR1 SQVTM, CDR2 ANQGSEA. The CDR3 sequence is 13 residues long. Trimming cost V 3 bases and J 3 bases; bases outside gene matches: 3. Written as DNA, the CDR3 is TGCAGCGTTGATGCCAGGGGGCACTATGGCTACACCTTC. It specifies CSVDARGHYGYTF.

CDR3 in DNA: TGTGCCTGGGGGGGACTAGCGATAAACACCGGGGAGCTGTTTTTT. Its protein product is CAWGGLAINTGELFF. V and J are TRBV30 and TRBJ2-2; 10 nucleotides agree with TRBD2. Germline CDR1 reads GTSNPN; CDR2 reads SVGIG (reference sequence). The V and J ends lost 5 bases and 2 bases, in that order; junction bases with no gene match: 5. The CDR3 runs 15 residues. The full variable domain, completed using reference TRBV30 and TRBJ2-2, is SQTIHQWPATLVQPVGSPLSLECTVEGTSNPNLYWYRQAAGRGLQLLFYSVGIGQISSEVPQNLSASRPQDRQFILSSKKLLLSDSGFYLCAWGGLAINTGELFFGEGSRLTVL.

This clone was detected a few times. The V and J genes are TRBV29-1 and TRBJ2-1; possibly TRBD1 for D (6 bases). The CDR3 spans 14 residues. Germline loops: CDR1 SQVTM, CDR2 ANQGSEA. The V and J ends lost 7 bases and 5 bases respectively, with 18 bases between them. This CDR3 is CSAARGTANNEQFF. The CDR3 coding sequence is TGCAGCGCTGCCAGGGGCACAGCTAACAATGAGCAGTTCTTC.

This clone has a handful of counts. The V gene is TRBV6-4, the J gene TRBJ1-2; D uncertain. Trimming stripped 6 bases from V and 6 bases from J, with 8 bases between. This CDR3 contains 11 residues. The germline V gene encodes CDR1 MRHNA and CDR2 SNTAGT. The CDR3 region is CASSSVNGYTF. The CDR3 DNA reads TGTGCCAGCAGCTCAGTGAATGGCTACACCTTC.

The count of this clone is one. The CDR3 region is CASSSGGIYQPQHF. DNA of the CDR3: TGTGCCAGCAGCTCCGGGGGGATTTATCAGCCCCAGCATTTT. The V gene is TRBV27, the J gene TRBJ1-5, with D possibly matching TRBD1 (5 bases). This CDR3 is built from 14 residues. Between the trimmed V and J ends, which lost 6 bases and 5 bases, there was a span of 14 bases. The germline V gene encodes CDR1 MNHEY and CDR2 SMNVEV (reference sequence).

This clone was seen only a few times. The rearrangement joins TRBV11-2 to TRBJ2-7; possibly TRBD2 for D (6 bases). The germline CDR1 and CDR2 sequences are SGHAT and FQNNGV. The V end lost 7 bases, the J end lost 6 bases, and 22 bases lay between the germline ends. This CDR3 has 15 amino acids. In nucleotides, the CDR3 is TGTGCCAGCAACGCACAGAACACTTCGGGGGTCGAGCAGTACTTC. Encoded protein: CASNAQNTSGVEQYF.

The chain carries TRBV4-2 and TRBJ2-1; no definite D call. Germline V gene lookup returns CDR1 LGHNA and CDR2 YNFKEQ. Trimming cost V 2 bases and J 6 bases, with 17 bases left between them. CDR3 length equals 16 residues. The CDR3 protein is CASSQFVQHNRNEQFF. The CDR3 DNA reads TGTGCCAGCAGCCAATTCGTTCAACATAACCGCAATGAGCAGTTCTTC.

As DNA, the CDR3 is TGTGCCACCAGCAGACAGCAGAGGCAAGAGACCCAGTACTTC. It translates to CATSRQQRQETQYF. V and J are TRBV15 and TRBJ2-5; D is unresolved. Trimming shortened V by 2 bases and J by 2 bases, and 9 bases separated the two germline ends. The CDR3 consists of 14 residues. CDR1 and CDR2 from the germline V gene are LNHNV and YYDKDF (reference sequence).

The V gene is TRBV6-5, the J gene TRBJ2-7, with D unresolved. The CDR3 length is 11 residues. Germline V gives CDR1 MNHEY, CDR2 SVGAGI. Trimming took off 6 bases at V and 6 bases at J, with 9 bases between the two ends. CDR3 region: CASRSRVEQYF. DNA for the CDR3: TGTGCCAGCAGATCAAGAGTCGAGCAGTACTTC.